These T cell receptor beta chains were read from a single sample in a study of metastatic and nonmetastatic thyroid tumors. Via MiXCR, TCRdb re-called the PCR reads. In the table there are approximately 22,000 clones, around 15% of which are singletons. Sample: blood. These receptors came from a female donor with papillary thyroid cancer or a benign thyroid nodule (not recorded which). Some clones in this sample may be carry-over from other donors' samples. Both conserved end residues are part of each CDR3. The D gene is left open where the match is weak. Some rows have no size entry. The others give once, few or many, or a class for an expanded clone.

TRBD1	many	TRBV29-1	TRBJ2-1	TGCAGCGTTGCGGGGACAGGGGGAATACAGTTCTTC	CSVAGTGGIQFF
-	many	TRBV5-1	TRBJ2-7	TGCGCCAGCAGCCCCCGCGGGGTCAGCGACGAGCAGTACTTC	CASSPRGVSDEQYF
-	few	TRBV28	TRBJ1-2	TGTGCCAGCCGGTGGGGGCTATCGGGTGGCTACACCTTC	CASRWGLSGGYTF
TRBD2	few	TRBV4-1	TRBJ2-1	TGCGCCAGCACCCAAGGACTAGCGGGAGGGTATGAGCAGTTCTTC	CASTQGLAGGYEQFF
TRBD1	-	TRBV4-1	TRBJ1-6	TGCGCCAGCAGGAACCCGGGACAGTCTAATTCACCCCTCCACTTT	CASRNPGQSNSPLHF
-	many	TRBV6-1	TRBJ1-1	TGTGCCAGCAGTCTGCACAGGGAGAACACTGAAGCTTTCTTT	CASSLHRENTEAFF
-	many	TRBV19	TRBJ1-5	TGTGCCAGTAGTATAGTGGTGTCGGACACATATAGCAATCAGCCCCAGCATTTT	CASSIVVSDTYSNQPQHF
TRBD1	many	TRBV19	TRBJ2-3	TGTGCCAGTAAGCCGGGACAGGGTAAAGGTCGCACAGATACGCAGTATTTT	CASKPGQGKGRTDTQYF
-	many	TRBV4-1	TRBJ2-5	TGCGCCAGCAGCCAAGGCGGCTATTGGGAGACCCAGTACTTC	CASSQGGYWETQYF
TRBD2	many	TRBV5-1	TRBJ2-3	TGCGCCAGCAGCTTAGCGGGAGGCCCAGGAGATACGCAGTATTTT	CASSLAGGPGDTQYF
TRBD2	many	TRBV5-1	TRBJ2-1	TGCGCCAGCAGTATTCGCGGGAGCTCCTACAATGAGCAGTTCTTC	CASSIRGSSYNEQFF
-	many	TRBV27	TRBJ2-5	TGTGCCAGCAGTTTAGTCCGCGGCCCTGGACAAGAGACCCAGTACTTC	CASSLVRGPGQETQYF
TRBD2	-	TRBV11-2	TRBJ2-1	TGTGCCAGCACCCGGAGGGCTAGCGGGATGGTTTCGAATGAGCAGTTCTTC	CASTRRASGMVSNEQFF
-	many	TRBV10-3	TRBJ2-5	TGTGCCATCAGTGAAACTGCCCAAGAGACCCAGTACTTC	CAISETAQETQYF